This entry lists 10 T cell receptor beta chains sequenced from one sample in a study of molecular identifiers for immune sequencing clone quantification. TCRdb used MiXCR to reprocess the PCR reads, holding one entry per CDR3 protein. The table has 300,000 to 350,000 distinct CDR3 sequences, roughly 23% seen once; the top ten hold about 0.81%. Sequencing used naive CD8+ T cells from blood, with Jurkat cell RNA spiked in. Subset specified: FACS-sorted CD8+CD4-CCR7+CD45RA+ naive T cells. These receptors all stem from a human donor in good health. Some libraries in this study had Jurkat cell RNA spiked in.

The chain carries TRBV7-9 and TRBJ2-1, with a tentative D call TRBD2 (6 bases). Trimming stripped 4 bases from V and 9 bases from J, with 22 bases between. This CDR3 contains 16 residues. In germline, CDR1 is SEHNR, CDR2 FQNEAQ (reference sequence). The CDR3 DNA follows: TGTGCCAGCAGCTCCGCTGAGGATCGCGAGGAGGGTGAGCAGTTCTTC. This codes for CASSSAEDREEGEQFF.

The chain uses TRBV19 and TRBJ2-1; D is ambiguous. The CDR3 is 15 residues long. Trimming cost V 4 bases and J 2 bases, with 12 bases left between them. CDR1 and CDR2 from the germline V gene are LNHDA and SQIVND (reference sequence). The CDR3 region is CASSRIPGPYNEQFF. CDR3 nucleotide sequence: TGTGCCAGTAGTAGAATACCTGGGCCCTACAATGAGCAGTTCTTC.

Turning to this clonotype: A single base separates this from a much larger clone, so it may be a read error. The rearrangement links TRBV7-2 to TRBJ2-3, with a weak D call TRBD1 (6 bases). The germline V gene encodes CDR1 SGHTA and CDR2 FQGNSA. The CDR3 consists of 17 residues. CDR3 region: CASSPDRQLLAADTQCF. DNA of the CDR3: TGTGCCAGCAGTCCAGACAGGCAACTTCTCGCCGCAGATACGCAGTGTTTT.

This clonotype was counted at least ten times. V and J are TRBV6-2 or TRBV6-3 and TRBJ2-7; 7 nucleotides agree with TRBD2. V shed 8 bases, J shed 5 bases, and the junction held 6 bases outside the gene matches. The CDR3 has 12 residues. Germline-derived CDR1 and CDR2 are MNHEY and SVGEGT. The DNA of the CDR3 is TGTGCCAGCTGGGCGACTAGCCACGAGCAGTACTTC. As protein: CASWATSHEQYF.

V gene TRBV11-2 combines with J gene TRBJ2-7; unclear D gene. The germline V gene encodes CDR1 SGHAT and CDR2 FQNNGV. The CDR3 has 12 amino acids. V was cut by 5 bases and J by 3 bases, with 8 bases left in between. DNA of the CDR3: TGTGCCAGCAGCCCCTATTTCTACGAGCAGTACTTC. It yields the protein CASSPYFYEQYF.

Remarks on this clonotype: Since a much larger clone is just one base distant, this may be a read error. This CDR3 is CSARDSFELAPSYEQYF. The CDR3 DNA is TGCAGTGCTAGAGATAGCTTTGAACTTGCTCCATCCTACGAGCAGTACTTC. This chain joins TRBV20-1 and TRBJ2-7; D unclear. Germline V gives CDR1 DFQATT, CDR2 SNEGSKA (reference sequence). The CDR3 runs 17 residues. V dropped 0 bases and J dropped 1 base, with 19 bases sitting between them.

The table lists this clonotype with many counts. The chain joins TRBV4-3 to TRBJ2-3; 9 nucleotides line up with TRBD2. The germline CDR1 and CDR2 sequences are LGHNA and YSLEER. This CDR3 has 15 amino acids. With V trimmed by 1 base and J by 4 bases, 3 bases remained unmatched. The chain's CDR3 is CASSQGTSAPDTQYF. For the CDR3, the DNA is TGCGCCAGCAGCCAAGGGACTAGCGCCCCAGATACGCAGTATTTT.

This clonotype came up many times. The gene calls are TRBV20-1 and TRBJ1-2; no firm D call. With 0 bases removed from V and 4 bases from J, the gap between germline ends came to 9 bases. This CDR3 has 13 residues. Germline CDR1 is DFQATT and CDR2 is SNEGSKA (reference sequence). The CDR3 loop reads CSARDPGSYGYTF. In DNA, the CDR3 is TGCAGTGCTAGAGATCCGGGGAGCTATGGCTACACCTTC.

About this clonotype: A read error may be the cause here, since a much bigger clone is one base away. V gene TRBV7-8 combines with J gene TRBJ2-5; D uncertain. The germline gives CDR1 SGHVS, CDR2 FQNEAQ. The CDR3 totals 11 residues. Trimming removed 5 bases from V and 14 bases from J, with 15 bases in between. CDR3 sequence (DNA): TGTGCCAGCAGCCCCCTCCTAGTCACCTACTTC. It yields the protein CASSPLLVTYF.

This chain links TRBV25-1 with TRBJ1-2; D is unresolved. Germline V gene sequence: CDR1 MGHDK, CDR2 SYGVNS. The CDR3 has 14 residues. The germline V and J ends were trimmed by 1 base and 4 bases, with 10 bases remaining between them. The CDR3 protein is CASSESMFSYGYTF. CDR3 DNA: TGTGCCAGCAGTGAATCGATGTTTAGCTATGGCTACACCTTC.